Listed below are T cell receptor beta chains from one sample, sequenced in a study of shared clonotypes between healthy human individuals. The data were produced by immunoSEQ multiplex PCR, yet TCRdb's version contains in-frame clones alone and is incomplete. The table lists approximately 640,000 clones, roughly 87% of them singletons. Sequencing input: memory CD8+ T cells from PBMCs. The receptors were sampled from a man in his late teens or twenties in good health. Some clones in this sample may be carry-over from other donors' samples. The CDR3 runs from the conserved cysteine through the conserved F or W. A D gene is named only where the DNA matches it firmly. Part of the rows lack a size; the others show once, few, many or a class for expanded clones.

cdr3_nt	cdr3_aa	v_call	j_call	clone_size	d_call
TGTGCCAGCAGTCCCCTAGCGGGAGGAGACTACGAGCAGTACTTC	CASSPLAGGDYEQYF	TRBV9	TRBJ2-7	.	TRBD2
TGTGCCAGCAGCTTGGGGTTAGTAGGGAACGAGCAGTACTTC	CASSLGLVGNEQYF	TRBV5-6	TRBJ2-7	once	.
TGTGCCAGCAGCGCCAACTGGCAGCCCTACGAGCAGTACTTC	CASSANWQPYEQYF	TRBV13	TRBJ2-7	.	.
TGTGCCACCAGCAGGCAGTTCGACTACAATGAGCAGTTCTTC	CATSRQFDYNEQFF	TRBV15	TRBJ2-1	many	.
TGTGCCAGCAGTTCCGGACAGGTTTTGGGAAGGGAAGCTTTCTTT	CASSSGQVLGREAFF	TRBV27	TRBJ1-1	.	TRBD1
TGTGCCAGCAGCCGGTATCAGGGACAGGGGGCCAGAAATGAAAAACTGTTTTTT	CASSRYQGQGARNEKLFF	TRBV9	TRBJ1-4	.	TRBD1
TGTGCCAGCAGCTTAGGGCAGTCGAACACCGGGGAGCTGTTTTTT	CASSLGQSNTGELFF	TRBV7-6	TRBJ2-2	.	.
TGTGCCAGCGGGGGTAACAGGGGGCATGAAAAACTGTTTTTT	CASGGNRGHEKLFF	TRBV6-5	TRBJ1-4	.	TRBD1
TGTGCCAGCAGGACAGCGGGAGGACCATCCTACGAGCAGTACTTC	CASRTAGGPSYEQYF	TRBV7-2	TRBJ2-7	.	TRBD2
TGTGCCAGCAGTAGGGTCGTCGATGAGCAGTTCTTC	CASSRVVDEQFF	TRBV28	TRBJ2-1	.	.
TGTGCCAGCAGCGAATCACCGGGATCCCGAGGGACTGAAGCTTTCTTT	CASSESPGSRGTEAFF	TRBV13	TRBJ1-1	.	.
TGCGCCAGCAGTGAGTCTTCAGGGGTAGAGACCCAGTACTTC	CASSESSGVETQYF	TRBV10-2	TRBJ2-5	.	.
TGCGCCAGCAGCCGGCTCTACGCGGCAACTAATGAAAAACTGTTTTTT	CASSRLYAATNEKLFF	TRBV4-3	TRBJ1-4	.	.
TGTGCCAGCAGTTTATATCCCACAGCCTCGGCGCCGACTGAAGCTTTCTTT	CASSLYPTASAPTEAFF	TRBV28	TRBJ1-1	.	.
TGTGCCAGTAGCCTCCATATCAACCGGGACAGGGGAGAGACCCAGTACTTC	CASSLHINRDRGETQYF	TRBV19	TRBJ2-5	.	TRBD1
TGTGCCAGCAGCTTAGGGGAGGACAGCTATGGCTACACCTTC	CASSLGEDSYGYTF	TRBV7-9	TRBJ1-2	.	.
TGTGCTTCGGGCCCGCCAGGGCATCCCTACGAGCAGTACTTC	CASGPPGHPYEQYF	TRBV25-1	TRBJ2-7	.	.
TGTGCCAGCAGCTTCGACTACTCCTACAATGAGCAGTTCTTC	CASSFDYSYNEQFF	TRBV7-9	TRBJ2-1	once	.
TGTGCCAGCAGCCCCAGGGCGGGCAATCAGCCCCAGCATTTT	CASSPRAGNQPQHF	TRBV27	TRBJ1-5	.	.
TGTGCCAGTAGTATAAGTCTTGCGGCCTCTCTCCAGGGTTTCTTT	CASSISLAASLQGFF	TRBV19	TRBJ1-1	few	.
TGTGCCAGCAGTTTCCTGGGGGCTGGAAACACCATATATTTT	CASSFLGAGNTIYF	TRBV28	TRBJ1-3	.	.
TGTGCCAGCAGCGTATCTGGAAATCGAGGCGAGCAGTACTTC	CASSVSGNRGEQYF	TRBV9	TRBJ2-7	.	.
TGTGCCAGCAGCTTAGCGGGAACGGGACGGGAGAAAAATGCAACTAATGAAAAACTGTTTTTT	CASSLAGTGREKNATNEKLFF	TRBV7-2	TRBJ1-4	.	.
TGTGCCAGCAGCTCGACGTGGGGACCCTATGGCTACACCTTC	CASSSTWGPYGYTF	TRBV7-9	TRBJ1-2	.	.
TGTGCCACGCTGCGACCGGGACCGACGAGCTCTGGGGCCAACGTCCTGACTTTC	CATLRPGPTSSGANVLTF	TRBV18	TRBJ2-6	.	.
TGTGCCACCCTGCCCCGGGGGGGCCACACCGGGGAGCTGTTTTTT	CATLPRGGHTGELFF	TRBV27	TRBJ2-2	.	TRBD2
TGCGCCAGCAGCAAAGAGGACAGGGCGAACACTGAAGCTTTCTTT	CASSKEDRANTEAFF	TRBV4-3	TRBJ1-1	.	TRBD1
TGTGCCAGCAGCTTAGGGGACCGTCTACTAGGGCTCACCGGGGAGCTGTTTTTT	CASSLGDRLLGLTGELFF	TRBV11-2	TRBJ2-2	.	.
TGTGCCAGCAGCCAAGGGTGGGAGGGCTACGAGCAGTACTTC	CASSQGWEGYEQYF	TRBV4-2	TRBJ2-7	.	TRBD2
TGTGCCAGCAGTTTGGGGGGCTATAGCAATCAGCCCCAGCATTTT	CASSLGGYSNQPQHF	TRBV28	TRBJ1-5	.	.
TGTGCCAGCAGGCGACTACCCTACGAGCAGTACTTC	CASRRLPYEQYF	TRBV7-9	TRBJ2-7	once	.
TGTGCCAGCAGCGTAGGACAGGGGAGTGAGCAGTACTTC	CASSVGQGSEQYF	TRBV9	TRBJ2-7	.	TRBD1
TGTGCCAGCAGTCGGTGGAGGGCCTCTGGAAACACCATATATTTT	CASSRWRASGNTIYF	TRBV28	TRBJ1-3	.	.
TGTGCCAGCAGTGAAGAGGGGACAGCTAACTACGAGCAGTACTTC	CASSEEGTANYEQYF	TRBV6-1	TRBJ2-7	.	TRBD1
TGTGCCAGCAGCTCCTCCGGGACAGGGGTAGATACGCAGTATTTT	CASSSSGTGVDTQYF	TRBV7-9	TRBJ2-3	.	TRBD1
TGTGCCAGCAGCTTAAAGGGGGGCGAGCAGTACTTC	CASSLKGGEQYF	TRBV7-9	TRBJ2-7	.	.
TGTGCCAGCAGTTTCCTCGGACAGGGTTACAACGAGCAGTACTTC	CASSFLGQGYNEQYF	TRBV27	TRBJ2-7	.	TRBD1
TGTGCCAGCAGCGTAGCGGGAGGGGAGCGTCGGGAGACCCAGTACTTC	CASSVAGGERRETQYF	TRBV4-2	TRBJ2-5	once	TRBD2
TGTGCCAGCACTTCTACGGGGAGCAGGCCAACTAATGAAAAACTGTTTTTT	CASTSTGSRPTNEKLFF	TRBV28	TRBJ1-4	.	.
TGCAGTGCTCCAGGGGCTAGCCAGTTCTTC	CSAPGASQFF	TRBV20-1	TRBJ2-1	.	.
TGTGCCAGCAGTTCCCCGACGGGACTAGAAGATTCCTACAATGAGCAGTTCTTC	CASSSPTGLEDSYNEQFF	TRBV28	TRBJ2-1	.	TRBD2
TGTGCCAGCAGACTAGCGGGAGGGGCCTACAATGAGCAGTTCTTC	CASRLAGGAYNEQFF	TRBV27	TRBJ2-1	.	TRBD2
TGCGCCAGCAGCTCAGGGGAGGAATACACCGGGGAGCTGTTTTTT	CASSSGEEYTGELFF	TRBV5-1	TRBJ2-2	.	.
TGTGCCAGTAATATAAGGCGGAGCTACAATGAGCAGTTCTTC	CASNIRRSYNEQFF	TRBV19	TRBJ2-1	.	.
TGTGCCAGCAGTCATTTTACAGGTGTGGGGGAGACCCAGTACTTC	CASSHFTGVGETQYF	TRBV6-5	TRBJ2-5	once	.
TGTGCCAGCCGATTTGAGGGGGGTGCCCAGTACTTC	CASRFEGGAQYF	TRBV7-9	TRBJ2-5	once	.
TGTGCCAGCAGTTCCTTAAACATTCAGTACTTC	CASSSLNIQYF	TRBV6-5	TRBJ2-4	.	.